This T cell receptor beta chain was captured by sequencing in a study of T cell responses to AZD1222 COVID-19 vaccine listed by TCRdb under 2021. About the study as a whole: TCR sequencing covered fewer than 250 trial participants: some 210 given two doses of AZD1222 and 26 given two doses of MenACWY control vaccine. Trial participants were enrolled by age into 18-55, 56-69 and 70-plus year subgroups, with around 140, 26 and 57 TCR-sequenced participants respectively.

Details on this clone: The antigen it recognizes is unknown. No much larger clonotype is one base removed from it; base qualities were not supplied.

The time point label for this specimen denotes: baseline before first vaccination. The sample's treatment or condition label, in plain terms: meningococcal conjugate vaccine given as trial control. Vaccinee samples were obtained from the UK trials COV001 and COV002, which included a single-blind randomized controlled phase 2/3 trial of AZD1222 (ChAdOx1 nCoV-19) in healthy adults. For TCRbeta chain sequencing, PBMC samples were collected from trial participants at day 0 and at day 28 after the second dose. From its cysteine to its phenylalanine, the CDR3 spans 14 amino acids. The DNA shown is the 42-base CDR3, in frame from base 1. The CDR1 and CDR2 encoded by the germline V gene (reference sequence) are SEHNR and FQNEAQ. V loses 4 bases of germline sequence and J loses 3 bases, and the interval between the two ends is 12 bases. The CDR3 regions of human TCRbeta chains were subjected to immunosequencing. The paper's processing steps were these. Repertoire TCRs were checked for matches against a reference library of SARS-CoV-2-specific TCRs that had been generated using the MIRA antigen-specificity platform. Breadth was defined as the fraction of unique TCRs that were SARS-CoV-2-associated, and depth was defined as the fraction of total T cells that were SARS-CoV-2-associated. Using the MIRA data, every spike-specific TCR was mapped to the spike region that the TCR reacted to and assigned to either a CD4 or a CD8 class. Log10-transformed breadth and depth values were compared by one-way ANOVA with Sidak's multiple comparisons tests. The table comes from immuneACCESS by way of TCRdb, which keeps in-frame sequences with V and J called. Part of the clones is missing from these tables; in studies checked, under half for an unresolved V gene and the rest for unknown reasons. That table supplies the V and J calls and clone size; D and trimming were determined from the DNA. The sample has about 110,000 clones on record, roughly 90% of them singletons. Of the sample, 3.1% falls within the top ten clones.

Overall study outcomes, separate from this receptor: Because no samples from the day 14 peak response were available, repertoires could be characterized only after the peak T cell response. After two AZD1222 doses, spike-specific TCR breadth and depth were significantly higher than at day 0 and than in MenACWY recipients. Reportedly, close to half of the unique spike-specific TCRs recognized epitopes lying outside the regions that are mutated in the B.1.351 and B.1.1.7 variants. Participants were mostly white British, with more females than males. The authors suggested clonal diversity may have been underestimated. The vaccine-associated CD4 TCRs covered the entire spike protein, and the dominant responses fell in regions 160-218 and 743-854. Conclusions about previously exposed vaccinees were limited because only six or seven AZD1222 recipients were SARS-CoV-2 seropositive at baseline. The 56-69-year group was small, and its depth increase did not reach significance, likely because of low power.

The sequencing used peripheral blood, collected on day 0 of MenACWY control vaccination. Here the chain combines TRBV7-9 and TRBJ1-2; the D region possibly corresponds to TRBD1 (6 bases align). The TCR sequence derives from an adult in good health. The nucleotide sequence is TGTGCCAGCAGCTCACAGGGACAATACTATGGCTACACCTTC. Its amino acids are CASSSQGQYYGYTF.